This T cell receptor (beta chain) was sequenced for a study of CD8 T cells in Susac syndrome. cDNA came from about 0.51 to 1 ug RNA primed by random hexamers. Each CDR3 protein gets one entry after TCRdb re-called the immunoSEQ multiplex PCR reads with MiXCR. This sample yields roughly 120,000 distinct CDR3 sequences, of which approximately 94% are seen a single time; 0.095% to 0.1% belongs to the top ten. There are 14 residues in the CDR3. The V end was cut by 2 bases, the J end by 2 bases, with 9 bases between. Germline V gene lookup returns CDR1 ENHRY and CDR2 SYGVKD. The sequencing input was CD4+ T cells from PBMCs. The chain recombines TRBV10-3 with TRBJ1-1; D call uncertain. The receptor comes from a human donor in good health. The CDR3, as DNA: TGTGCCATCAGTGAGGGCCCTCGAAACACTGAAGCTTTCTTT. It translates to CAISEGPRNTEAFF.